These T cell receptor beta chains were read from a single sample in a study of regulatory T cells in long-lasting Graves disease. MiXCR, run by TCRdb on the multiplex PCR reads, gives a single entry per CDR3 protein. The table shows about 400,000 distinct CDR3 sequences, with roughly 20% occurring only once. The sequences come from peripheral blood mononuclear cells (PBMCs), collected when the disease was refractory, from a patient treated with antithyroid drugs. The receptors were sampled from a female donor with Graves disease. Both conserved end residues are part of each CDR3. A D gene is named only where the DNA matches it firmly. The size field is filled for only some rows; it gives once, few, many or a size class.

length | J | size | D | V | DNA | CDR3
11 | TRBJ2-7 | many | - | TRBV28 | TGTGCCAGCGGAGGGGTCTACGAGCAGTACTTC | CASGGVYEQYF
15 | TRBJ2-1 | - | TRBD2 | TRBV28 | TGTGCCAGCAGGGGCGGGGGTAGGGGATACAATGAGCAGTTCTTC | CASRGGGRGYNEQFF
15 | TRBJ2-7 | many | TRBD2 | TRBV2 | TGTGCCAGCAGTGAAGCTAGCGGGAGGGCCTACGAGCAGTACTTC | CASSEASGRAYEQYF
15 | TRBJ2-5 | - | - | TRBV5-4 | TGTGCCAGCAGCCCCGGAAGTGGGACACAAGAGACCCAGTACTTC | CASSPGSGTQETQYF
14 | TRBJ2-5 | many | TRBD1 | TRBV12-3/TRBV12-4 | TGTGCCAGCAGTGTGGGACAGGGTCTTGAGACCCAGTACTTC | CASSVGQGLETQYF
14 | TRBJ1-1 | - | - | TRBV9 | TGTGCCAGCAGCGCTATTCCGGGAGGCGATGAAGCTTTCTTT | CASSAIPGGDEAFF
15 | TRBJ2-5 | many | TRBD2 | TRBV7-2 | TGTGCCAGCAGCTTGCTAGCGGGAGGGCAAGAGACCCAGTACTTC | CASSLLAGGQETQYF
15 | TRBJ1-2 | few | - | TRBV4-3 | TGCGCCAGCAGCCAAACCGTAGGGAATAACTATGGCTACACCTTC | CASSQTVGNNYGYTF
14 | TRBJ2-7 | few | TRBD2 | TRBV29-1 | TGCAGCGTTGTTGGCGGGAGATTTGGGTACGAGCAGTACTTC | CSVVGGRFGYEQYF
19 | TRBJ1-4 | many | TRBD1 | TRBV30 | TGTGCCTGGAGGCGACCTCGGACAGGGGGCAGGGCTACTAATGAAAAACTGTTTTTT | CAWRRPRTGGRATNEKLFF
16 | TRBJ2-2 | - | - | TRBV7-2 | TGTGCCAGCAGCTTATGGGGGACGGGGAACACCGGGGAGCTGTTTTTT | CASSLWGTGNTGELFF
14 | TRBJ1-2 | few | - | TRBV7-2 | TGTGCCAGCAGCTTAGCGTTTGGTCTAGGAGGCTACACCTTC | CASSLAFGLGGYTF
14 | TRBJ1-6 | - | - | TRBV7-3 | TGTGCCAGCAGCTTATCGGGGGAGAATTCACCCCTCCACTTT | CASSLSGENSPLHF